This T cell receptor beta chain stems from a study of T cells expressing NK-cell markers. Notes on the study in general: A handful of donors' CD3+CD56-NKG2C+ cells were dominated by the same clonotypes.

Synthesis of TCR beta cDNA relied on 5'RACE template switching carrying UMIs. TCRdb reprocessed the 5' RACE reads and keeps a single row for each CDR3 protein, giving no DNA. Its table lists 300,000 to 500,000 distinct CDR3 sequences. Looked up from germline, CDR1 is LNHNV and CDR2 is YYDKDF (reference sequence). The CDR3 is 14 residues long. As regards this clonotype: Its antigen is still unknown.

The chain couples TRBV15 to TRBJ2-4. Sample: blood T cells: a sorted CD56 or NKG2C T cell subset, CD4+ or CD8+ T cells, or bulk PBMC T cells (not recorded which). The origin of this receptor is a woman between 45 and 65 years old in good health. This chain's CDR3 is CATKAGSFKNIQYF.